These T cell receptor beta chains were read from a single sample in a study of Ad26.COV2.S vaccination and SARS-CoV-2 variants. Produced via immunoSEQ multiplex PCR; TCRdb's table is partial and in-frame only. Of about 680,000 clones in the sample, approximately 88% were seen once. The source was peripheral blood, collected in a trial of Ad26.COV2.S vaccine versus placebo. Every receptor here comes from a person aged 18 to 65 who received the Ad26.COV2.S COVID-19 vaccine or a placebo. The CDR3 runs from the conserved cysteine through the conserved F or W. D genes are given only for firm matches. Expanded clones get a size class; other rows say once, few or many, or leave the size out.

clone size	D gene	J gene	V gene	CDR3 protein	CDR3 DNA
.	TRBD2	TRBJ2-7	TRBV28	CASGPGLAAYEQYF	TGTGCCAGCGGTCCGGGACTAGCGGCCTACGAGCAGTACTTC
.	.	TRBJ1-3	TRBV5-1	CASSLGGASGNTIYF	TGCGCCAGCAGCTTGGGTGGGGCCTCTGGAAACACCATATATTTT
.	.	TRBJ1-6	TRBV19	CATSGIPYNSPLHF	TGTGCCACCTCAGGGATACCCTATAATTCACCCCTCCACTTT
.	.	TRBJ2-5	TRBV11-3	CASSLGGVLETQYF	TGTGCCAGCAGCTTAGGGGGAGTATTGGAGACCCAGTACTTC
.	.	TRBJ2-2	TRBV10-3	CAIRTRETGELFF	TGTGCCATCAGAACCAGGGAGACCGGGGAGCTGTTTTTT
few	.	TRBJ2-3	TRBV5-4	CASSLVGVSTDTQYF	TGTGCCAGCAGCTTGGTGGGGGTTAGCACAGATACGCAGTATTTT
.	.	TRBJ2-7	TRBV2	CASSAGGPNEQYF	TGTGCCAGCAGTGCAGGAGGGCCTAACGAGCAGTACTTC
few	.	TRBJ1-2	TRBV27	CASSTSGRVYGYTF	TGTGCCAGCAGTACCTCAGGGAGGGTTTATGGCTACACCTTC
.	.	TRBJ2-6	TRBV7-2	CATHPRTRGANVLTF	TGTGCCACCCATCCAAGGACGCGAGGGGCCAACGTCCTGACTTTC
.	.	TRBJ2-1	TRBV9	CASSVDSHPYNEQFF	TGTGCCAGCAGCGTAGATAGTCACCCCTACAATGAGCAGTTCTTC
.	TRBD1	TRBJ2-7	TRBV6-5	CASNQDRGGYEQYF	TGTGCCAGCAACCAGGACAGGGGGGGGTACGAGCAGTACTTC
.	.	TRBJ1-2	TRBV4-1	CASSQDENGRYSYTF	TGCGCCAGCAGCCAAGATGAGAACGGACGCTACAGCTACACCTTC
.	TRBD2	TRBJ2-2	TRBV6-2/TRBV6-3	CASSSGRLAGFTGELFF	TGTGCCAGCAGCTCAGGGCGACTAGCGGGGTTCACCGGGGAGCTGTTTTTT
once	.	TRBJ1-4	TRBV5-6	CASSLWGVREKLFF	TGTGCCAGCAGCTTGTGGGGGGTCAGAGAAAAACTGTTTTTT
.	.	TRBJ2-2	TRBV29-1	CSVVPTSPTGELFF	TGCAGCGTTGTACCCACTAGCCCCACCGGGGAGCTGTTTTTT
once	.	TRBJ2-7	TRBV11-2	CASSLYASRMYF	TGTGCCAGCAGCTTATATGCGTCTCGAATGTACTTC
.	.	TRBJ2-7	TRBV18	CASSPPGGLSSYEQYF	TGTGCCAGCTCACCCCCTGGGGGCCTGAGCTCCTACGAGCAGTACTTC
.	.	TRBJ1-4	TRBV19	CASSIWPVNEKLFF	TGTGCCAGTAGTATTTGGCCAGTTAATGAAAAACTGTTTTTT
.	.	TRBJ2-3	TRBV6-2/TRBV6-3	CASSYSPRGPFQDTQYF	TGTGCCAGCAGTTACTCGCCCCGGGGACCCTTCCAAGATACGCAGTATTTT
.	.	TRBJ1-1	TRBV7-2	CASSLEGRGTEAFF	TGTGCCAGCAGCTTAGAGGGTAGGGGCACTGAAGCTTTCTTT
once	TRBD1	TRBJ2-5	TRBV5-6	CASSVPGQGRETQYF	TGTGCCAGCAGCGTCCCGGGACAGGGTAGGGAGACCCAGTACTTC
once	TRBD1	TRBJ2-7	TRBV7-7	CASSLGQDYEQYF	TGTGCCAGCAGCCTGGGACAGGACTACGAGCAGTACTTC
.	.	TRBJ2-3	TRBV9	CASSAGHWFQDTQYF	TGTGCCAGCAGCGCGGGACATTGGTTTCAAGATACGCAGTATTTT
.	TRBD1	TRBJ2-3	TRBV10-3	CAISPGQGGTDTQYF	TGTGCCATCAGTCCCGGACAGGGAGGCACAGATACGCAGTATTTT
.	TRBD2	TRBJ2-2	TRBV10-1	CASSEAGVDGELFF	TGCGCCAGCAGTGAGGCGGGAGTGGACGGGGAGCTGTTTTTT
.	TRBD1	TRBJ2-1	TRBV7-2	CASSLVRTGEQFF	TGTGCCAGCAGCTTAGTGAGGACAGGTGAGCAGTTCTTC
.	.	TRBJ1-5	TRBV30	CAWGLRDGNQPQHF	TGTGCCTGGGGGCTTCGGGACGGCAATCAGCCCCAGCATTTT
.	.	TRBJ1-1	TRBV7-2	CASSLLRNTEAFF	TGTGCCAGCAGCTTATTGCGGAACACTGAAGCTTTCTTT
.	.	TRBJ2-7	TRBV10-3	CAISPSGEQYF	TGTGCCATCAGTCCCTCAGGCGAGCAGTACTTC